This entry describes one T cell receptor (beta chain). Its antigen is not known. This beta chain appears as a stray read in a library generated for alpha chains; its size is not informative. The time point here: sample taken at primary tumor resection. This sample stems from a study of spatial heterogeneity in lung cancer. Findings and caveats of the study: Expanded TCRs that were ubiquitous or regional had counts tracking ubiquitous and regional nonsynonymous mutations, respectively. Higher tumor mutation counts went along with higher counts of expanded intratumoral alpha and beta TCRs.

Every cDNA TCR molecule received its own unique molecular identifier. MiXCR, run by TCRdb on the 5' RACE reads, gives a single entry per CDR3 protein. The sample lists approximately 2,100 distinct CDR3 sequences, approximately 35% occurring once. CDR3 size: 15 residues. Germline V lookup: CDR1 SEHNR, CDR2 FQNEAQ (reference sequence). Unmatched junction bases numbered 5, after V lost 4 bases and J lost 0 bases. This TCR derives from a male donor with early-stage non-small cell lung cancer. The input for sequencing was lung tumor tissue, taken at surgery. The rearrangement links TRBV7-9 to TRBJ2-7; 8 nucleotides match TRBD1. The CDR3 loop reads CASSSRQGISYEQYF. In DNA, the CDR3 is TGTGCCAGCAGCTCCCGACAGGGGATCTCCTACGAGCAGTACTTC.